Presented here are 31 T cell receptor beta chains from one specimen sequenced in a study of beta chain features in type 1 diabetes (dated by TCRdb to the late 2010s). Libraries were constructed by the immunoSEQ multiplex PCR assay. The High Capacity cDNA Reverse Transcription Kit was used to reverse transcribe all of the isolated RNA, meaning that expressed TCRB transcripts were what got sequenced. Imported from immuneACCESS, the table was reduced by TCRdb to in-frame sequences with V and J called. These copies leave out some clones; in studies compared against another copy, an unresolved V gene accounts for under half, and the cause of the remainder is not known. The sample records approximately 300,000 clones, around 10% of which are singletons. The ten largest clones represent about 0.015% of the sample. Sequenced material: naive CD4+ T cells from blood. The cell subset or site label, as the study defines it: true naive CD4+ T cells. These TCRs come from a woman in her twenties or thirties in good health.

CDR3 sequence (DNA): TGTGCCAGCATCGGGGGACTAGCGGGAGTATTCGGGGAGCTGTTTTTT. It translates to CASIGGLAGVFGELFF. The rearrangement uses TRBV28 and TRBJ2-2; TRBD2 matches at 14 bases. Trimming took 7 bases from V and 7 from J; bases not matched to a gene: 8. The CDR3 contains 16 residues. Germline V gene lookup returns CDR1 MDHEN and CDR2 SYDVKM.

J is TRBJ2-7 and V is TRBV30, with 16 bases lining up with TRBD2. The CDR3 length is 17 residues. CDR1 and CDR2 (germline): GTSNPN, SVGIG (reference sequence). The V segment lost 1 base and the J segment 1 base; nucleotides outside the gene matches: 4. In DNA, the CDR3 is TGTGCCTGGAGTGGGGGACTAGCGGGAGGGCCTTCCTACGAGCAGTACTTC. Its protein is CAWSGGLAGGPSYEQYF.

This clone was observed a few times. CDR3 loop: CASSYGEVAGELFF. The CDR3 DNA sequence: TGTGCCAGCAGCTACGGGGAAGTGGCTGGGGAGCTGTTTTTT. The V gene is TRBV9, the J gene TRBJ2-2; D perhaps matches TRBD2 (5 bases). Looked up from germline, CDR1 is SGDLS and CDR2 is YYNGEE. The CDR3 has 14 residues. With 4 bases removed from V and 8 bases from J, the gap between germline ends came to 15 bases.

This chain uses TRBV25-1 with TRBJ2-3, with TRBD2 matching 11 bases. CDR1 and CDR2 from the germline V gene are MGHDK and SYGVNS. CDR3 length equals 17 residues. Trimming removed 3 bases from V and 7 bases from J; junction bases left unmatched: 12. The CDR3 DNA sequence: TGTGCCAGCAGTGATCCGGATAGCGGGAGGGCTCGATATACGCAGTATTTT. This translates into CASSDPDSGRARYTQYF.

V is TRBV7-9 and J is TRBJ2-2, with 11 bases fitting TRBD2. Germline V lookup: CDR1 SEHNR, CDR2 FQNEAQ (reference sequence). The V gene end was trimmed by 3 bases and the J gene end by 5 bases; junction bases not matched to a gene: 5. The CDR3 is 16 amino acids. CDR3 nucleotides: TGTGCCAGCAGCTTGAGAGGGACTAGCGGTACCGGGGAGCTGTTTTTT. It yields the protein CASSLRGTSGTGELFF.

The CDR3 here is CASSSVLLQQETQYF. The CDR3 coding sequence is TGTGCCAGCAGCTCAGTGTTGTTACAGCAAGAGACCCAGTACTTC. This rearrangement joins TRBV7-2 to TRBJ2-5; D gene ambiguous. Trimming took 4 bases from V and 2 from J, leaving 14 bases between them. The CDR3 is 15 amino acids. The V gene's germline CDR1 is SGHTA and CDR2 FQGNSA. The full variable domain, with the rest looked up from reference TRBV7-2 and TRBJ2-5, is GAGVSQSPSNKVTEKGKDVELRCDPISGHTALYWYRQSLGQGLEFLIYFQGNSAPDKSGLPSDRFSAERTGGSVSTLTIQRTQQEDSAVYLCASSSVLLQQETQYFGPGTRLLVL.

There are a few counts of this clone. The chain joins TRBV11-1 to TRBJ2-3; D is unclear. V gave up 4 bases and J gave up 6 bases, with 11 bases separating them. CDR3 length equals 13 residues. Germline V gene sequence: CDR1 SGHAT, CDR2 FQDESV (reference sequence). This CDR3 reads CASSSALGDTQYF. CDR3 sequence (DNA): TGTGCCAGCAGCTCAGCCCTCGGGGATACGCAGTATTTT.

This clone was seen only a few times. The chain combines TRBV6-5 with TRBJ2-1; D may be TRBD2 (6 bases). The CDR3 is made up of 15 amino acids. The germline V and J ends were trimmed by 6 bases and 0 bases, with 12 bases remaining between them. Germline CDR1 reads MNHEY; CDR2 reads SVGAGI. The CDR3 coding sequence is TGTGCCAGCAGGGAGGGCCCTGGCTCCTACAATGAGCAGTTCTTC. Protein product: CASREGPGSYNEQFF.

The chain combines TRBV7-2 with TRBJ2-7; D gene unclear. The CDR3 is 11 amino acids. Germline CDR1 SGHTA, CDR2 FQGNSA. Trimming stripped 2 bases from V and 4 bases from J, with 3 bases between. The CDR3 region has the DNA TGTGCCAGCAGCTTACGGTACGAGCAGTACTTC. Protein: CASSLRYEQYF.

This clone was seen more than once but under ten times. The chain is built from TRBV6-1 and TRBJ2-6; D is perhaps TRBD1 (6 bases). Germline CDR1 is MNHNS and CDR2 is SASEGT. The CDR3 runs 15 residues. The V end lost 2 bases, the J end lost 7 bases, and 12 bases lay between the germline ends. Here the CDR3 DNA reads TGTGCCAGCAGTGAAATTACCGGGACAGCCAACGTCCTGACTTTC. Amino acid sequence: CASSEITGTANVLTF.

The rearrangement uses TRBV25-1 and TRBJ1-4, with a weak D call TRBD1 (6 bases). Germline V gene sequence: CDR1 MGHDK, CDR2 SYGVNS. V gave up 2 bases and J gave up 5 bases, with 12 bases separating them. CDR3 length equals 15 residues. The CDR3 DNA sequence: TGTGCCAGCAGTGAAACCGACAGGCGGAATGAAAAACTGTTTTTT. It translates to CASSETDRRNEKLFF.

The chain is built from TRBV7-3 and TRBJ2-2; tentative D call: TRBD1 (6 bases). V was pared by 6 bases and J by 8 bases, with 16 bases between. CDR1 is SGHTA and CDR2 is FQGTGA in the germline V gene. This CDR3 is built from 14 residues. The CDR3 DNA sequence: TGTGCCAGCAGAGAGGACAGCGTTCATGGGGAGCTGTTTTTT. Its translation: CASREDSVHGELFF.

The CDR3: CASSWRDRGPTGELFF. CDR3 DNA sequence: TGTGCCAGCAGTTGGCGGGACAGGGGTCCTACCGGGGAGCTGTTTTTT. This chain links TRBV6-5 with TRBJ2-2, with 10 bases lining up with TRBD1. The germline V gene has CDR1 MNHEY and CDR2 SVGAGI. V dropped 4 bases and J dropped 5; count of bases not matched to a gene: 7. The CDR3 runs 16 residues.

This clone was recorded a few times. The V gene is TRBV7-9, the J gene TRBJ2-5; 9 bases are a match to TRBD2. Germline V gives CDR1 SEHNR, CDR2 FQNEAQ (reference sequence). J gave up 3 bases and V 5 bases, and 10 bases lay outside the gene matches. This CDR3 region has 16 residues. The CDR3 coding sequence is TGTGCCAGCAGCCTAACCCGACTAGCGGTGGAAGAGACCCAGTACTTC. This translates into CASSLTRLAVEETQYF.

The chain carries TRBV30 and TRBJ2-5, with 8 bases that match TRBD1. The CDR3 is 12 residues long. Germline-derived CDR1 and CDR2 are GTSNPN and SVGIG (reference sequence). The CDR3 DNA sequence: TGTGCTCACGACAGGGGCGGGGAGACCCAGTACTTC. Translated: CAHDRGGETQYF.

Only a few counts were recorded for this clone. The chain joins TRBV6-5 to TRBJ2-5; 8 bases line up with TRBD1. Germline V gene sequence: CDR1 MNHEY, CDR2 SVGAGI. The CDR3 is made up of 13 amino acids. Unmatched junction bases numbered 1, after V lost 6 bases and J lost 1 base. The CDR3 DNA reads TGTGCCAGCAGGACAGGGGTCCAAGAGACCCAGTACTTC. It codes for CASRTGVQETQYF.

The CDR3 coding sequence is TGTGCCACCAGCCCTGTGGGGGGAAAGGTTAGCGATACGCAGTATTTT. Residues: CATSPVGGKVSDTQYF. The genes are TRBV15 and TRBJ2-3, with D tentatively TRBD2 (6 bases). Per the germline V gene, CDR1 is LNHNV and CDR2 is YYDKDF (reference sequence). The V gene lost 5 bases and the J gene lost 6 bases, with 21 bases spanning the gap. The CDR3 runs to 16 residues.

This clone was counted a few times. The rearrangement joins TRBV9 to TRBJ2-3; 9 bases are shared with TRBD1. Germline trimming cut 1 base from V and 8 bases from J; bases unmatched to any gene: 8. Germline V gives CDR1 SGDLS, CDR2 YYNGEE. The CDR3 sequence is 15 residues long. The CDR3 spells CASSVRGQGEGTQYF. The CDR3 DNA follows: TGTGCCAGCAGCGTACGGGGACAGGGAGAGGGTACGCAGTATTTT.

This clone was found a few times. The CDR3: CASSLRTGLGNEQFF. As DNA, the CDR3 is TGTGCCAGCAGTTTAAGGACAGGGCTGGGCAATGAGCAGTTCTTC. The chain employs TRBV27 and TRBJ2-1; 8 bases align to TRBD1. The CDR3 is 15 amino acids. The V and J ends lost 2 bases and 6 bases, in that order; junction bases with no gene match: 6. Germline CDR1 reads MNHEY; CDR2 reads SMNVEV (reference sequence).

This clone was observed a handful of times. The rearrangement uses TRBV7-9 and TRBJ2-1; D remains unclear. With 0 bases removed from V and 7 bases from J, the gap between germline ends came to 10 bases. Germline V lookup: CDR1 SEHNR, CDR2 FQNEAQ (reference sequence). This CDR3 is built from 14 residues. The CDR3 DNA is TGTGCCAGCAGCTTAGCTGCGGCGGCGAATGAGCAGTTCTTC. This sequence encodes CASSLAAAANEQFF.

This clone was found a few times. CDR3 residues: CASSLAFEGYTF. The CDR3 DNA sequence: TGTGCCAGCAGCTTAGCATTTGAGGGCTACACCTTC. The chain has TRBV7-2 and TRBJ1-2; D call uncertain. The CDR3 is made up of 12 amino acids. In germline, CDR1 is SGHTA, CDR2 FQGNSA. The V end was cut by 0 bases, the J end by 8 bases, with 7 bases between. The whole variable domain, filled in from reference TRBV7-2 and TRBJ1-2, reads GAGVSQSPSNKVTEKGKDVELRCDPISGHTALYWYRQSLGQGLEFLIYFQGNSAPDKSGLPSDRFSAERTGGSVSTLTIQRTQQEDSAVYLCASSLAFEGYTFGSGTRLTVV.

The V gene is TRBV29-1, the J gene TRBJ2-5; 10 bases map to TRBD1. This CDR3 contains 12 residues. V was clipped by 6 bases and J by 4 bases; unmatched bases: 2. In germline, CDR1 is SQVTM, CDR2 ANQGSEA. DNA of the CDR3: TGCAGCGTGGACAGGGGGGGAGAGACCCAGTACTTC. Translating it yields CSVDRGGETQYF.

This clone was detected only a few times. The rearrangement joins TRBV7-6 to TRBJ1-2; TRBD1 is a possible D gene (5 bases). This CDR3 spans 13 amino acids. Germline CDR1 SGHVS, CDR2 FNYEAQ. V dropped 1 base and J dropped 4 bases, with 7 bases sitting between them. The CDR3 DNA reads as TGTGCCAGCAGCTTAGGGGGCGTCTATGGCTACACCTTC. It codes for CASSLGGVYGYTF.

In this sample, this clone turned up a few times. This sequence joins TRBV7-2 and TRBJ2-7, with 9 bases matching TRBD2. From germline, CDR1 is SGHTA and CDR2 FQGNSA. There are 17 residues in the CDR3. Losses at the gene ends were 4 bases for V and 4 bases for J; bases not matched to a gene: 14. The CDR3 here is CASSWMTSGDAAYEQYF. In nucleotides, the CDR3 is TGTGCCAGCAGCTGGATGACTAGCGGTGACGCGGCTTACGAGCAGTACTTC.

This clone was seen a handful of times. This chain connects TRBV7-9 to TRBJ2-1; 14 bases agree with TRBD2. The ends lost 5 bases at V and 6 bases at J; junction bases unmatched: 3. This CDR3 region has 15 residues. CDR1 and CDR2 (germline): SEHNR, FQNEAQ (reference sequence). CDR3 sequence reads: CASSRLAGGGNEQFF. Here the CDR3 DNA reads TGTGCCAGCAGCCGACTAGCGGGAGGGGGCAATGAGCAGTTCTTC.

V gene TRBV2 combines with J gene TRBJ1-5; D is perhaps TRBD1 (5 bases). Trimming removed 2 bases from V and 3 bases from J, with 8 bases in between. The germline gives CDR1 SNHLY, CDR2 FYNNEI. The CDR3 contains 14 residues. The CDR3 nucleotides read TGTGCCAGCAGTGAATGGGGGGTCAATCAGCCCCAGCATTTT. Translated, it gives CASSEWGVNQPQHF.

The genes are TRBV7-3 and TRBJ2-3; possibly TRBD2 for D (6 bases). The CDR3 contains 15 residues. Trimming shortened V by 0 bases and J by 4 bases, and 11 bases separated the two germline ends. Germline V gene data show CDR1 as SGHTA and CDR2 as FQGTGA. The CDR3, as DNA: TGTGCCAGCAGCTTAACGGGGGGAGGCGCAGATACGCAGTATTTT. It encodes CASSLTGGGADTQYF.

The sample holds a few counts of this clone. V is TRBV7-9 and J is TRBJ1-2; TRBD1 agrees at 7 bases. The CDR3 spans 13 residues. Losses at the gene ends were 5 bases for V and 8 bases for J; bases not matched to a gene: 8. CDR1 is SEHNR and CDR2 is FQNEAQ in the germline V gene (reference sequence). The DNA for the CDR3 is TGTGCCAGCAGCCCCCTCCGGGACAGCGGCTACACCTTC. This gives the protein CASSPLRDSGYTF.

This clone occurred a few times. The CDR3 protein is CASSLVPSGYQETQYF. Here the CDR3 DNA reads TGTGCCAGCAGCTTAGTGCCTAGCGGGTATCAAGAGACCCAGTACTTC. This chain uses TRBV7-2 with TRBJ2-5; 8 bases match TRBD2. The germline V gene has CDR1 SGHTA and CDR2 FQGNSA. This CDR3 has 16 residues. Trimming at V came to 1 base and at J to 2 bases, leaving 6 bases not matched to a gene.

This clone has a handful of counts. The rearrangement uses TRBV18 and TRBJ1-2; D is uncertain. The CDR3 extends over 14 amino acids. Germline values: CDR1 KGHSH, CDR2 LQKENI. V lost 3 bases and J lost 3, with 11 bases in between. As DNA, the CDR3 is TGTGCCAGCTCACCTTACACGGAGGACTATGGCTACACCTTC. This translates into CASSPYTEDYGYTF.

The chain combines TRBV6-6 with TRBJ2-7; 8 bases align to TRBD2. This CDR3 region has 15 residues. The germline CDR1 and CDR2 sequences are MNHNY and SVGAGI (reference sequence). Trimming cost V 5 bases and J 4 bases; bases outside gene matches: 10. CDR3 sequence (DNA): TGTGCCAGCAGTGCTCGGGAGGGGCGGAATTACGAGCAGTACTTC. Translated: CASSAREGRNYEQYF.